This is a list of T cell receptor beta chains from one sample in a study of blood T cell repertoires in COVID-19. The repertoire was sequenced with immunoSEQ multiplex PCR; TCRdb's copy has only in-frame clones and lacks some. The table shows over 200,000 clones, with approximately 80% occurring only once. The material sequenced was peripheral blood. These receptors came from a man aged 35 to 55 who had recovered from COVID-19. CDR3s include the opening cysteine and the closing phenylalanine or tryptophan. The D gene is left open where the match is weak. Part of the rows lack a size; the others show once, few, many or a class for expanded clones.

j_call clone_size v_call d_call cdr3_aa cdr3_nt
TRBJ2-7 few TRBV5-1 NA CASSRTASYEQYF TGCGCCAGCTCACGGACAGCCTCGTACGAGCAGTACTTC
TRBJ1-2 NA TRBV14 TRBD1 CASSLGTGHYTF TGTGCCAGCAGCCTTGGGACAGGGCACTACACCTTC
TRBJ1-1 NA TRBV7-2 NA CASSLGAGMNTEAFF TGTGCCAGCAGCTTAGGAGCCGGGATGAACACTGAAGCTTTCTTT
TRBJ2-1 NA TRBV30 NA CAWNSGGVYNEQFF TGTGCCTGGAATAGCGGAGGGGTCTACAATGAGCAGTTCTTC
TRBJ1-1 NA TRBV6-6 TRBD1 CASSLDRGAFF TGTGCCAGCAGTTTGGACAGGGGAGCTTTCTTT
TRBJ1-5 NA TRBV12-3/TRBV12-4 NA CASSTSNQPQHF TGTGCCAGCAGTACCAGTAATCAGCCCCAGCATTTT
TRBJ1-1 few TRBV11-2 NA CASSIYRDLGAFF TGTGCCAGCAGCATATACCGGGACTTAGGTGCTTTCTTT
TRBJ1-1 many TRBV9 NA CASSVLSDTEAFF TGTGCCAGCAGCGTGCTTAGTGACACTGAAGCTTTCTTT
TRBJ2-2 NA TRBV18 TRBD1 CASSQGTGLNTGELFF TGTGCCAGCTCACAAGGGACAGGGCTGAACACCGGGGAGCTGTTTTTT
TRBJ2-5 few TRBV5-1 TRBD2 CASSLTSGRQETQYF TGCGCCAGCAGCTTGACTAGCGGGAGACAAGAGACCCAGTACTTC
TRBJ2-7 NA TRBV7-8 TRBD2 CASSSLAGLAIHEQYF TGTGCCAGCAGCTCCCTGGCGGGACTAGCGATACACGAGCAGTACTTC
TRBJ1-1 NA TRBV30 TRBD1 CAWSDEPGQRVLVDTEAFF TGTGCCTGGAGTGACGAACCGGGACAGAGAGTTTTAGTGGACACTGAAGCTTTCTTT
TRBJ2-2 NA TRBV7-2 NA CASSPRRTVANTGELFF TGTGCCAGCAGCCCCCGACGGACAGTAGCTAACACCGGGGAGCTGTTTTTT
TRBJ2-7 once TRBV21-1 NA CASTPSGETVYEQYF TGTGCCAGCACCCCCTCGGGGGAGACGGTCTACGAGCAGTACTTC
TRBJ2-3 NA TRBV7-9 TRBD2 CASSLVGLEGTQYF TGTGCCAGCAGCTTAGTTGGACTAGAGGGTACGCAGTATTTT
TRBJ2-5 NA TRBV10-3 NA CAISAPGGQAETQYF TGTGCCATCAGTGCTCCCGGGGGGCAGGCAGAGACCCAGTACTTC
TRBJ1-3 NA TRBV7-9 NA CASSLERAGLSGNTIYF TGTGCCAGCAGCTTAGAGCGGGCAGGCCTCTCTGGAAACACCATATATTTT
TRBJ1-2 once TRBV27 TRBD1 CASSPHPGQANYGYTF TGTGCCAGCAGTCCCCATCCGGGACAGGCCAACTATGGCTACACCTTC
TRBJ2-1 NA TRBV7-2 TRBD1 CASSLRTGRYNEQFF TGTGCCAGCAGCCTCCGGACAGGGCGCTACAATGAGCAGTTCTTC
TRBJ2-3 once TRBV21-1 NA CASSSRLGGGPADTQYF TGTGCCAGCAGCTCTCGACTTGGCGGGGGACCCGCGGATACGCAGTATTTT
TRBJ1-2 NA TRBV6-6 NA CASSYSGSYGYTF TGTGCCAGCAGTTACTCCGGTTCCTATGGCTACACCTTC
TRBJ2-7 NA TRBV5-1 TRBD2 CASSGRLRAGGQGEQYF TGCGCCAGCAGCGGTCGCCTGCGGGCGGGGGGCCAGGGCGAGCAGTACTTC
TRBJ1-3 NA TRBV30 NA CAWGRYSGNTIYF TGTGCCTGGGGGCGATACTCTGGAAACACCATATATTTT
TRBJ1-1 few TRBV19 NA CASSITGVPEAFF TGTGCCAGTAGTATCACCGGGGTTCCTGAAGCTTTCTTT
TRBJ1-6 once TRBV6-1 TRBD1 CASSEAYGQGDTSPLHF TGTGCCAGCAGTGAAGCATATGGACAGGGTGACACTTCACCCCTCCACTTT
TRBJ2-7 NA TRBV7-8 TRBD2 CASSWMGGGSSYEQYF TGTGCCAGCAGCTGGATGGGGGGGGGTTCATCCTACGAGCAGTACTTC
TRBJ2-2 NA TRBV11-2 NA CASSLVYTGELFF TGTGCCAGCAGCTTAGTATACACCGGGGAGCTGTTTTTT
TRBJ2-3 NA TRBV6-5 TRBD2 CASSYVAGGLGNTQYF TGTGCCAGCAGTTACGTGGCGGGGGGGTTAGGAAATACGCAGTATTTT
TRBJ2-5 NA TRBV4-3 NA CASSQDGQGRNF TGCGCCAGCAGCCAAGATGGGCAGGGCCGGAACTTC
TRBJ2-2 NA TRBV11-2 TRBD2 CASSSRTRGFGELFF TGTGCCAGCAGTTCCCGGACTAGAGGCTTCGGGGAGCTGTTTTTT
TRBJ2-7 NA TRBV21-1 NA CASEGASYEQYF TGTGCCAGCGAGGGGGCCAGTTACGAGCAGTACTTC
TRBJ1-2 once TRBV25-1 NA CASSSPGQVYGYTF TGTGCCAGCAGTTCCCCGGGACAAGTCTATGGCTACACCTTC
TRBJ2-6 NA TRBV7-2 NA CASSPLRGAGANVLTF TGTGCCAGCAGCCCATTACGGGGGGCAGGGGCCAACGTCCTGACTTTC
TRBJ2-5 few TRBV10-1 NA CASSGDIIETQYF TGCGCCAGCAGCGGCGACATAATTGAGACCCAGTACTTC
TRBJ2-2 NA TRBV3-1/TRBV3-2 NA CASSSVTGELFF TGTGCCAGCAGCTCGGTGACCGGGGAGCTGTTTTTT
TRBJ2-7 NA TRBV7-2 NA CASSLAAEGSYEQYF TGTGCCAGCAGCTTAGCCGCCGAGGGTTCCTACGAGCAGTACTTC
TRBJ2-7 NA TRBV30 NA CAWSVRGSEQYF TGTGCCTGGAGTGTAAGAGGGAGCGAGCAGTACTTC
TRBJ1-5 once TRBV5-6 TRBD1 CASSFTGGVQPQHF TGTGCCAGCAGCTTCACAGGGGGTGTTCAGCCCCAGCATTTT
TRBJ2-5 NA TRBV7-9 TRBD1 CASSPSQGAGETQYF TGTGCCAGCAGCCCGTCACAGGGGGCGGGGGAGACCCAGTACTTC
TRBJ2-7 NA TRBV5-1 NA CASSLEGGASRGEQYF TGCGCCAGCAGCTTAGAAGGGGGGGCGAGCAGAGGGGAGCAGTACTTC